This record looks at one TCR beta chain sequence and its context. Its antigen is as yet unknown. The source of the sample is a study of graft-versus-host responses after intestinal transplantation. Assay: immunoSEQ multiplex PCR; the TCRdb copy retains only in-frame clones and omits some. The top ten hold around 0.82% of the sample, which has approximately 25,000 clones, around 96% seen once. Findings and limits, study-wide: Recipient marrow showed GvH clones, some seen first in ileum or blood. Early post-transplant HvG declines were associated with peak circulating GvH clone levels.

Germline V gene lookup returns CDR1 LNHDA and CDR2 SQIVND (reference sequence). The CDR3 contains 13 residues. The V and J ends lost 7 bases and 5 bases respectively, with 12 bases between them. The sequencing here drew on PBMCs, taken approximately 30 days after intestinal transplant. The rearrangement uses TRBV19 and TRBJ2-4; the D gene could be TRBD1 or TRBD2 (6 bases each). The TCR comes from a human patient who received an intestinal transplant, so some T cells may come from the graft donor. CDR3 DNA: TGTGCCAGTACTGACGGGGGCCAAAACATTCAGTACTTC. Its translation: CASTDGGQNIQYF.